Sequencing of this T cell receptor beta chain was carried out in a study of T cells after yellow fever vaccination. Study results and caveats: A weaker secondary response peaked on day 5, the primary on day 15.

TCRdb analysed the 5' RACE reads with MiXCR anew, one entry per CDR3 protein. The profile shows 250,000 to 300,000 distinct CDR3 sequences, roughly 5.6% of them singletons. V shed 5 bases, J shed 9 bases, and the junction held 6 bases outside the gene matches. CDR3 length: 14 amino acids. CDR1 is LGHNA, CDR2 YSLEER, per germline. This clonotype was seen a handful of times. Its antigen remains unknown. This specimen consisted of CD4+ T cells sorted from PBMCs, obtained on the day of the yellow fever booster vaccination. This chain connects TRBV4-3 to TRBJ2-1, with TRBD2 identical over 11 bases. This TCR was recovered from a man aged 18 to 30 who received the YFV17D yellow fever vaccine. The CDR3 protein is CASSRLGLAVEQFF. In DNA form, the CDR3 reads TGCGCCAGCAGCAGATTGGGACTAGCGGTTGAGCAGTTCTTC.